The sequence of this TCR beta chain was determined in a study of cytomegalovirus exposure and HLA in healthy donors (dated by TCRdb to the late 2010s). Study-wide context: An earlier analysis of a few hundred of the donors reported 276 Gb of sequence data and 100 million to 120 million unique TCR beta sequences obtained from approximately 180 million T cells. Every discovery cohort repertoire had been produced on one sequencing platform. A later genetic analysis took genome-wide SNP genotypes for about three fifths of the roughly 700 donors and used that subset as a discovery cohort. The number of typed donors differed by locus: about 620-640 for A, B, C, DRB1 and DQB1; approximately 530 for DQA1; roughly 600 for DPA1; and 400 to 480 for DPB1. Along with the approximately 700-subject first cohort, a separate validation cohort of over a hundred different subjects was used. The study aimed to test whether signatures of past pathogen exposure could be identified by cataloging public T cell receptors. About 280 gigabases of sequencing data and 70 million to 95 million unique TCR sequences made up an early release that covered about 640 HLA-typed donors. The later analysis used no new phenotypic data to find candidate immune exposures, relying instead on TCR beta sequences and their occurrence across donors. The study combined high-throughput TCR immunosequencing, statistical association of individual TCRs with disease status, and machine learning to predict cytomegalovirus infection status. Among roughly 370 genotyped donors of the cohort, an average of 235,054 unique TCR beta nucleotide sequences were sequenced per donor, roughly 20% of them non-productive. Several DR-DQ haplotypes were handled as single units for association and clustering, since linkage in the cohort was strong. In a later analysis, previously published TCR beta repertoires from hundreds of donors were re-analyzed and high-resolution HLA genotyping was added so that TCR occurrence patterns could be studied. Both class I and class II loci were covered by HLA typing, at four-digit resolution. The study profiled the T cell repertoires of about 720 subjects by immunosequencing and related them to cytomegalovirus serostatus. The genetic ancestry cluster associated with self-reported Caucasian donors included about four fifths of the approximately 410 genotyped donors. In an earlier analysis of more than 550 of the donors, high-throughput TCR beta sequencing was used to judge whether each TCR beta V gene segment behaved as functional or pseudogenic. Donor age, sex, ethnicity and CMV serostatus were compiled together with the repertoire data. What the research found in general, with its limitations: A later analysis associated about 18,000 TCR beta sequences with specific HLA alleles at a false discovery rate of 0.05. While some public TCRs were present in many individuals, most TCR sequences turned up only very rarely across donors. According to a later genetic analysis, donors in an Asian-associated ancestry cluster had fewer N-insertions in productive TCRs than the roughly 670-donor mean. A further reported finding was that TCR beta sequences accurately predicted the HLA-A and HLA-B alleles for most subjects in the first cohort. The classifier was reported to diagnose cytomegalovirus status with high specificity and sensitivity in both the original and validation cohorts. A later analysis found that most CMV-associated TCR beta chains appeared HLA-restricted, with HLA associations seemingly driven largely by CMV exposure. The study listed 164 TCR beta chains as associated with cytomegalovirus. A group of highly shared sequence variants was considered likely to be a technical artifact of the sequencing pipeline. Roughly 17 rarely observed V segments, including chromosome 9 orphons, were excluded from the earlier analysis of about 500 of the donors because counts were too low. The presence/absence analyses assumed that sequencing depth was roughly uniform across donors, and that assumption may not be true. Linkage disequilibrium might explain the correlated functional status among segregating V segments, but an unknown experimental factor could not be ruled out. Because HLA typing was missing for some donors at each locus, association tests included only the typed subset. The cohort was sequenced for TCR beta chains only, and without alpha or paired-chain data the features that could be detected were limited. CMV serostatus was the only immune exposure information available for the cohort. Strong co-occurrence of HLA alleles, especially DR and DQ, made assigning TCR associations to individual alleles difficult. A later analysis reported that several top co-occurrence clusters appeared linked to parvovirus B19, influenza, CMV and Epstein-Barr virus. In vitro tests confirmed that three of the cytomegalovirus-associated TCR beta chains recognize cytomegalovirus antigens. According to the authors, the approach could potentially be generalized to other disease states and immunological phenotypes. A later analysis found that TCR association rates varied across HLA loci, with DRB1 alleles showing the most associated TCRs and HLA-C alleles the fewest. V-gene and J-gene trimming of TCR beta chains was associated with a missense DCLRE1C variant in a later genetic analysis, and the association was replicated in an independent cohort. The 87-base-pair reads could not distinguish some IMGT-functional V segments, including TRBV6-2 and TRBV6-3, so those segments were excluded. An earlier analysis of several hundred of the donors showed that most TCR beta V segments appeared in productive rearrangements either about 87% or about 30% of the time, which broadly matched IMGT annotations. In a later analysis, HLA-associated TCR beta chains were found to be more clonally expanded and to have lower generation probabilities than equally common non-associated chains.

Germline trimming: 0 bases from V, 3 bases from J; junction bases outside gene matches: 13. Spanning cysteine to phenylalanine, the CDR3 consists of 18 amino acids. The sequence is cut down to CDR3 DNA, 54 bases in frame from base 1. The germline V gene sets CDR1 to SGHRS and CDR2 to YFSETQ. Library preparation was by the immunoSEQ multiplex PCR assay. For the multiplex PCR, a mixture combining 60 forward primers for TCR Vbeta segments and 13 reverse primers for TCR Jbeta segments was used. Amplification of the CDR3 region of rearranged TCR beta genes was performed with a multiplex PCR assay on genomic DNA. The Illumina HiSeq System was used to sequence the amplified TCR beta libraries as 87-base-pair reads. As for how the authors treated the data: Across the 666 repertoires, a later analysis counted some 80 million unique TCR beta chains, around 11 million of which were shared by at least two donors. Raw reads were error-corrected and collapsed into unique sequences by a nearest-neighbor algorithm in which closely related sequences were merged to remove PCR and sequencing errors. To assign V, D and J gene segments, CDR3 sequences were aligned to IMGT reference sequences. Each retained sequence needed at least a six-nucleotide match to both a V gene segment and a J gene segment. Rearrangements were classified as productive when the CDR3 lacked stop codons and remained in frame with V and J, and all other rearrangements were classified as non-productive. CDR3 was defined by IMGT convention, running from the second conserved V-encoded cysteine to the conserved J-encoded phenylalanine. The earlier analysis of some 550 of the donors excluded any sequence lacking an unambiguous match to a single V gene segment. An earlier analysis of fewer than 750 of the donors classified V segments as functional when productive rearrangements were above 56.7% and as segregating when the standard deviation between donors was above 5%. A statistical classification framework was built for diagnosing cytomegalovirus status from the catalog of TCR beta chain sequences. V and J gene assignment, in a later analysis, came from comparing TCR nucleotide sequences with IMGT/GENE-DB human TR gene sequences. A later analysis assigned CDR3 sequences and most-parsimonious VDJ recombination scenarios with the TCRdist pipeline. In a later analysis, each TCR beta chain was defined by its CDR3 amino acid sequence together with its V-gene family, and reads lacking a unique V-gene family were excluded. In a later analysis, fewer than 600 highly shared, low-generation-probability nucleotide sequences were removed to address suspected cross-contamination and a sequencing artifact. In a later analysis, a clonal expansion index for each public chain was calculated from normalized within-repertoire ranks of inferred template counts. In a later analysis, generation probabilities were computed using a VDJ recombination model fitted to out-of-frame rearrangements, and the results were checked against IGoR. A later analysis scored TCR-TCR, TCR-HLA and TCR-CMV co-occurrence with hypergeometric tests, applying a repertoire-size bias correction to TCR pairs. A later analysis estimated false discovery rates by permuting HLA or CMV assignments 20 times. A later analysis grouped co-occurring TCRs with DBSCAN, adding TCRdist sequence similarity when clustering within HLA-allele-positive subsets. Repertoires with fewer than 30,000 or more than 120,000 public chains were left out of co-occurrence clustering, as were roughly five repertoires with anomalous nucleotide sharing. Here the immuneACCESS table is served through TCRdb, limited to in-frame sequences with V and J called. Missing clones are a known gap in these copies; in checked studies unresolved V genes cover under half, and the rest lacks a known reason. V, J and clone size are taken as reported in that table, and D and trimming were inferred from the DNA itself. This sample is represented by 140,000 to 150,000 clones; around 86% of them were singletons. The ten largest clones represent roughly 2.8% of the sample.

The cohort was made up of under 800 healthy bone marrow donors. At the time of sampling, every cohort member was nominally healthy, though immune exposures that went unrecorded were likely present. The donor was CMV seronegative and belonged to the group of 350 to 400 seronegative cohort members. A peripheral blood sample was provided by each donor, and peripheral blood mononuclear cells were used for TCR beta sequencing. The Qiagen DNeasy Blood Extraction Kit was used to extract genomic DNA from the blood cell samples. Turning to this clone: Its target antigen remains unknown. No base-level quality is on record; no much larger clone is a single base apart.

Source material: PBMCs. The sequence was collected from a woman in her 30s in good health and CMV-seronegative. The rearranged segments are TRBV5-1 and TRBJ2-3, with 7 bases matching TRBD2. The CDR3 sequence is CASSLGGFSGIPTDTQYF. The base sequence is TGCGCCAGCAGCTTGGGGGGGTTCAGCGGGATCCCAACAGATACGCAGTATTTT.